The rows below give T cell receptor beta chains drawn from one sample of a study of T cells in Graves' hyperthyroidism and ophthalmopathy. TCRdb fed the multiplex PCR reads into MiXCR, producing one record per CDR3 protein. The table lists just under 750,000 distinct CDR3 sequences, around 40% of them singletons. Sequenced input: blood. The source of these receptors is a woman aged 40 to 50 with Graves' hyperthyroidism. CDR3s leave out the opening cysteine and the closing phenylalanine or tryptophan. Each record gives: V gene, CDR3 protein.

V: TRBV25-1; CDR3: ATLVGRDGYT
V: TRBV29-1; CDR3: SVGSGATNEKLF
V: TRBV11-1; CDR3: ASSEIPGTGTGEEQY
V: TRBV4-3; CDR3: ASSRGTGGGYNSPLH
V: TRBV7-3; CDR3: ASSYGQGRTQH
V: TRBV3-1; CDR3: ASSQVSLGREETQY
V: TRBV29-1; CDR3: SFRGDSVNYGYT
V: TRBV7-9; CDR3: ASTTGGFYEQY
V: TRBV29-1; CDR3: SVDQGNTEAF
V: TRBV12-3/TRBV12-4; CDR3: ASSFSGPRQQY
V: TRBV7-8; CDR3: ASNLLNEQF
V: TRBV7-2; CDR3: ASSYRGQGAWEQY
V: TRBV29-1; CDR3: SVRTGSGKLF
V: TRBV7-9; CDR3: ASSLSRDDYGYT
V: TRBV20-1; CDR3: SAIRGLAGKETQY
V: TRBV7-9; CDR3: ASLTLATGHTEAF
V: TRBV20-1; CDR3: SANLQGYTEAF
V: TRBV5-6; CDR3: ASSSWDRLNSPLH
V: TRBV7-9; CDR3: ASSFPGSNQPQH
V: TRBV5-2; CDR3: ASNLTGSGNTIY
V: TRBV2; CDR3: ASTTGNSGANVLT
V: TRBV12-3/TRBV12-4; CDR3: ASSPRSAPAYEQY
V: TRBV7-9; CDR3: ASGDPNREWLF
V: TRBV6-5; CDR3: ASSPAGQWSEAF
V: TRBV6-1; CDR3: AGTSQGASFEQY
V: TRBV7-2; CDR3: ASSLAGADEAF
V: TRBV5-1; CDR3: ASSTLAADTQY
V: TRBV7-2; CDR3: ASSLDGQGTQY
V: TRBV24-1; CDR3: ATSDYGWGNYGYT
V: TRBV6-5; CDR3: ASSERPLSSYNSPLH
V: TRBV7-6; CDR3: ASSLGQGIYGYT
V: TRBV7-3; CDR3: ASSLGGGNEKPF
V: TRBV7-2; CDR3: ASSFTFGLAGNTEAF
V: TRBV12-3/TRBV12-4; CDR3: ASGDNEQGGYT
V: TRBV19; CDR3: ASRDPGGQGH
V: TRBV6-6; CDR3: ASTSSFGGSYGYT
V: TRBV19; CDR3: ASTRSRGSYGYT
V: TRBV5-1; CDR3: ASTSSGRMTGELF
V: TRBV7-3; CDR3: ASSLRGGTDGYT
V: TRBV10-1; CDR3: ASSESRGELF
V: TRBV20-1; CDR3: SARGSRPDSNQPQH
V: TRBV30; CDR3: AWRSAGANVLT
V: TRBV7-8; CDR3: ASSPGTGANNEQF
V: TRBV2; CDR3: ASRDGLYNSPLH
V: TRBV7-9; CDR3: AGSHTDCAQ
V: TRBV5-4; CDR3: ASSIASGVGTEAF
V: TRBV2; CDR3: ASALLGQGRSYT
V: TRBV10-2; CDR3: ASIPRGGLNTEAF
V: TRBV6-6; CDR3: ASSLSGGTGELF
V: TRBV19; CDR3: ASSIYGRGYEQY
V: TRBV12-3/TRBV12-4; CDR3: ASSQGQGSFQPQH
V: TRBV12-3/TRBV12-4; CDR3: ASRLVGTGELF
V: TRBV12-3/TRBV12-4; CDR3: ASSPDRTGGTEAF
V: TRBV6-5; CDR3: ASCRGGGTEAF
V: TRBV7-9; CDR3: ASSYRDRGETQY
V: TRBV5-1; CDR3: ASSSMGPNSGANVLT
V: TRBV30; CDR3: AWNSGFETQY